These T cell receptor beta chains were read from a single sample in a study of OX40 agonist ivuxolimab in advanced cancers. The data were produced by immunoSEQ multiplex PCR, yet TCRdb's version contains in-frame clones alone and is incomplete. The sample consists of about 100,000 clones, about nine tenths of them appearing once. The sequenced sample was CD4+ or CD8+ T cells sorted from blood, obtained in a trial of the OX40 agonist ivuxolimab. Every receptor here comes from an adult with an advanced solid tumor such as melanoma, head and neck, liver or kidney cancer. Both conserved end residues are part of each CDR3.

CDR3: CASSSRTGSTRYTF; J: TRBJ1-2; V: TRBV7-2
CDR3: CASSLVLIGSTGELFF; J: TRBJ2-2; V: TRBV7-2
CDR3: CASSTRQASGANVLTF; J: TRBJ2-6; V: TRBV19
CDR3: CASSQGQTF; J: TRBJ1-2; V: TRBV23-1
CDR3: CASSSGAAGEQYF; J: TRBJ2-7; V: TRBV27
CDR3: CASVGTETDTQYF; J: TRBJ2-3; V: TRBV2
CDR3: CASSWGAGTGDGYTF; J: TRBJ1-2; V: TRBV7-9
CDR3: CASTMGDSNRRSF; J: TRBJ2-7; V: TRBV28
CDR3: CASSLASGAYEQYF; J: TRBJ2-7; V: TRBV5-1
CDR3: CASGRAGGSDTQYF; J: TRBJ2-3; V: TRBV5-4
CDR3: CASLTRLAGDTQYF; J: TRBJ2-3; V: TRBV28
CDR3: CASNPQAGVVDTQYF; J: TRBJ2-3; V: TRBV5-1
CDR3: CASSLARQTGQETQYF; J: TRBJ2-5; V: TRBV5-1
CDR3: CASRPDRGHYGYTF; J: TRBJ1-2; V: TRBV6-5
CDR3: CASTISWGTDTQYF; J: TRBJ2-3; V: TRBV19
CDR3: CASSPNGIGLYEQYF; J: TRBJ2-7; V: TRBV10-1
CDR3: CASSPQRVSLAGGEQFF; J: TRBJ2-1; V: TRBV11-2
CDR3: CASSVTNTGELFF; J: TRBJ2-2; V: TRBV18
CDR3: CASSPPNGGRREKLFF; J: TRBJ1-4; V: TRBV28
CDR3: CASSLGTGNIQYF; J: TRBJ2-4; V: TRBV5-1
CDR3: CASSLLAGTYNEQFF; J: TRBJ2-1; V: TRBV7-3
CDR3: CASTPGPPQEQYF; J: TRBJ2-7; V: TRBV28
CDR3: CASSFSQSARAETQYF; J: TRBJ2-5; V: TRBV11-3
CDR3: CAISERGGHAPAEQYF; J: TRBJ2-7; V: TRBV10-3
CDR3: CASSRSMNTEAFF; J: TRBJ1-1; V: TRBV11-3
CDR3: CASSLYGGSTDTQYF; J: TRBJ2-3; V: TRBV7-2
CDR3: CAWSASAETQYF; J: TRBJ2-5; V: TRBV30
CDR3: CASSIGTVSGTDTQYF; J: TRBJ2-3; V: TRBV19
CDR3: CASSAPGVRGSYEQYF; J: TRBJ2-7; V: TRBV7-2
CDR3: CASSAGTAGEQYF; J: TRBJ2-7; V: TRBV5-1
CDR3: CSVGKGSRDGTQYF; J: TRBJ2-5; V: TRBV29-1
CDR3: CASSMRKTVEQYF; J: TRBJ2-7; V: TRBV5-6
CDR3: CASSLVSGGSYGYTF; J: TRBJ1-2; V: TRBV5-4
CDR3: CASSLNPFDFFGEQFF; J: TRBJ2-1; V: TRBV7-3
CDR3: CASSREPPGAQFF; J: TRBJ2-1; V: TRBV4-1
CDR3: CASSPGVSQFF; J: TRBJ2-1; V: TRBV7-2
CDR3: CASCFTSGMSTDTQYF; J: TRBJ2-3; V: TRBV2
CDR3: CASSLRRGEQFF; J: TRBJ2-1; V: TRBV7-3
CDR3: CASSPVQGYGYTF; J: TRBJ1-2; V: TRBV7-2
CDR3: CASSITTSGNNEQFF; J: TRBJ2-1; V: TRBV5-1
CDR3: CASSLGIGTSRGVTYEQYF; J: TRBJ2-7; V: TRBV5-1
CDR3: CASSKSEREPLSHSQFF; J: TRBJ2-1; V: TRBV4-2
CDR3: CASSLDPPSTDTQYF; J: TRBJ2-3; V: TRBV7-2
CDR3: CASSRGQGANQPQHF; J: TRBJ1-5; V: TRBV5-6
CDR3: CASSYDSGATNEKLFF; J: TRBJ1-4; V: TRBV6-6